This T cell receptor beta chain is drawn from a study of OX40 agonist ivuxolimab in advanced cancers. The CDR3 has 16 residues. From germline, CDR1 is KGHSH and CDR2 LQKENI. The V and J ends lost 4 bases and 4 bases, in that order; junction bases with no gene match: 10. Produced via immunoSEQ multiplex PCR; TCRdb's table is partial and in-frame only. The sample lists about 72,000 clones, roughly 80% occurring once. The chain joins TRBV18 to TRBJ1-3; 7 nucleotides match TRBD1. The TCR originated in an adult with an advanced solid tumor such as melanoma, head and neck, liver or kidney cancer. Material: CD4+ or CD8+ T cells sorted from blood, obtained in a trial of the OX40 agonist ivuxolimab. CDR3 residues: CASSRDGTGEGNTIYF. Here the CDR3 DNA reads TGTGCCAGCTCACGGGACGGAACAGGGGAAGGAAACACCATATATTTT.